Shown below are 12 T cell receptor beta chains from a single sample sequenced in a study of blood T cell repertoires in COVID-19. Sequencing used immunoSEQ multiplex PCR; TCRdb keeps in-frame clones, though not all of them. This table holds 200,000 to 250,000 clones, approximately 80% found once. Source material: peripheral blood. These receptors were collected from an elderly woman with COVID-19, enrolled during active disease.

This sequence joins TRBV29-1 and TRBJ1-1, with D possibly matching TRBD1 (5 bases). CDR1 SQVTM and CDR2 ANQGSEA come from the germline V gene. The CDR3 has 12 amino acids. Trimming shortened V by 2 bases and J by 1 base, and 5 bases separated the two germline ends. CDR3 DNA sequence: TGCAGCGTTGAACAGGGGAACACTGAAGCTTTCTTT. Its translation is CSVEQGNTEAFF.

The chain links TRBV5-1 to TRBJ2-2; possibly TRBD1 for D (7 bases). The V gene's germline CDR1 is SGHRS and CDR2 YFSETQ. CDR3 length: 15 amino acids. Between the trimmed V and J ends, which lost 5 bases and 0 bases, there was a span of 11 bases. This CDR3 reads CASRGRGANTGELFF. The CDR3 bases are TGCGCCAGCAGGGGCAGGGGGGCGAACACCGGGGAGCTGTTTTTT.

J is TRBJ2-7 and V is TRBV5-6, with D perhaps TRBD2 (5 bases). The CDR3 loop spans 13 amino acids. V shed 1 base and J shed 6 bases, with 11 bases lying between them. The germline gives CDR1 SGHDT, CDR2 YYEEEE. In DNA, the CDR3 is TGTGCCAGCAGCTTGCACCGGAGGTCCGAGCAGTACTTC. It specifies CASSLHRRSEQYF.

This chain uses TRBV9 with TRBJ2-7; 11 nucleotides agree with TRBD2. V gave up 4 bases and J gave up 5 bases; unmatched junction bases: 8. This CDR3 contains 15 residues. The germline V gene has CDR1 SGDLS and CDR2 YYNGEE. The CDR3 reads CASSPTSGSTNEQYF. As DNA, the CDR3 is TGTGCCAGCAGCCCTACTAGCGGGAGTACTAACGAGCAGTACTTC.

The genes are TRBV5-6 and TRBJ1-6; D is unclear. In germline, CDR1 is SGHDT, CDR2 YYEEEE. The CDR3 loop spans 18 amino acids. V was clipped by 0 bases and J by 2 bases, with 15 bases between them. The CDR3 nucleotides read TGTGCCAGCAGCTTGGCCCTGACGGTGGCGGCCTATAATTCACCCCTCCACTTT. This translates into CASSLALTVAAYNSPLHF.

This chain connects TRBV27 to TRBJ1-5; weak D call: TRBD1 (5 bases). The CDR3 is 14 residues long. Germline CDR1 reads MNHEY; CDR2 reads SMNVEV (reference sequence). Trimming shortened V by 8 bases and J by 6 bases, and 17 bases separated the two germline ends. CDR3 in amino acids: CASGARIGGQPQHF. The CDR3 DNA is TGTGCCAGCGGGGCCAGGATCGGGGGTCAGCCCCAGCATTTT.

CDR3 residues: CASRGDRESGGYTF. The CDR3 DNA reads as TGTGCCAGCAGGGGCGACAGGGAGTCGGGGGGCTACACCTTC. The rearrangement joins TRBV6-5 to TRBJ1-2; 7 bases line up with TRBD1. The CDR3 is made up of 14 amino acids. J lost 8 bases, V lost 6 bases, and 12 bases had no gene match. Germline V gene lookup returns CDR1 MNHEY and CDR2 SVGAGI.

This clone was recorded only once. V usage is TRBV28 and J usage is TRBJ1-1; 7 bases fit TRBD1. CDR1 is MDHEN, CDR2 SYDVKM, per germline. The CDR3 sequence is 16 residues long. The trim removed 2 bases at V and 14 bases at J, leaving 20 bases unmatched. The DNA of the CDR3 is TGTGCCAGCAGTTTAGAACAGGGGTCCTTTCGATTGAAGCGGTTCTTT. Translation gives CASSLEQGSFRLKRFF.

This sequence joins TRBV19 and TRBJ1-2, with 8 bases that match TRBD1. The CDR3 contains 13 residues. Germline V gives CDR1 LNHDA, CDR2 SQIVND (reference sequence). Trimming at V came to 8 bases and at J to 5 bases, leaving 7 bases not matched to a gene. In nucleotides, the CDR3 is TGTGCCAGTGGCGACAGGGGACTGTATGGCTACACCTTC. Translation: CASGDRGLYGYTF.

This clone has just a few counts. This sequence joins TRBV5-1 and TRBJ1-3; D is possibly TRBD1 (5 bases). CDR1 and CDR2 (germline): SGHRS, YFSETQ. Trimming shortened V by 4 bases and J by 10 bases, and 21 bases separated the two germline ends. The CDR3 extends over 15 amino acids. CDR3 bases: TGCGCCAGCAGCCCCACGCGGGGGTCCGGAGAGACCATATATTTT. Residues: CASSPTRGSGETIYF.

This chain uses TRBV5-6 with TRBJ1-1; TRBD1 is a possible D gene (5 bases). The CDR3 contains 13 residues. Germline assignment: CDR1 SGHDT and CDR2 YYEEEE. With 6 bases removed from V and 6 bases from J, the gap between germline ends came to 15 bases. The CDR3 loop is CASTPSRVAEAFF. For the CDR3, the DNA is TGTGCCAGCACCCCCTCCAGGGTTGCTGAAGCTTTCTTT. Filled out from reference TRBV5-6 and TRBJ1-1, the complete variable domain reads DAGVTQSPTHLIKTRGQQVTLRCSPKSGHDTVSWYQQALGQGPQFIFQYYEEEERQRGNFPDRFSGHQFPNYSSELNVNALLLGDSALYLCASTPSRVAEAFFGQGTRLTVV.

The V call is TRBV7-2, the J call TRBJ2-2; a possible D gene is TRBD2 (6 bases). The V gene lost 5 bases and the J gene lost 4 bases, with 14 bases spanning the gap. This CDR3 is built from 15 residues. Germline CDR1 is SGHTA and CDR2 is FQGNSA. The CDR3 DNA is TGTGCCAGCAGCCCACAAACCGGGGGCACCGGGGAGCTGTTTTTT. Translated, it gives CASSPQTGGTGELFF.